This T cell receptor beta chain was recovered during a study of cytomegalovirus exposure and HLA in healthy donors. The study, taken as a whole, reports: In a later analysis, V- and J-gene trimming of beta chains associated with a DCLRE1C missense variant, replicated independently. A later analysis reported that several of the most significant clusters appeared to be linked to common viral pathogens, among them Epstein-Barr virus.

A multiplex PCR was run with 60 Vbeta primers and 13 Jbeta primers. The repertoire was sequenced with immunoSEQ multiplex PCR; TCRdb's copy has only in-frame clones and lacks some. The data contain 130,000 or so clones, around 8.5% of them singletons. The CDR3 length is 16 residues. CDR1 and CDR2 (germline): SGDLS, YYNGEE. The V gene lost 0 bases and the J gene lost 1 base, with 13 bases spanning the gap. On this clone itself: The target antigen is unknown.

Sequencing was done on a sample of PBMCs. The rearrangement joins TRBV9 to TRBJ1-1, with D possibly being TRBD1 (5 bases). The clonotype originates from a man aged 35-49 years in good health and CMV-seronegative. CDR3: CASSVVGGGANTEAFF. For the CDR3, the DNA is TGTGCCAGCAGCGTAGTGGGGGGGGGTGCGAACACTGAAGCTTTCTTT. The complete variable domain, with remaining parts taken from reference TRBV9 and TRBJ1-1, reads DSGVTQTPKHLITATGQRVTLRCSPRSGDLSVYWYQQSLDQGLQFLIQYYNGEERAKGNILERFSAQQFPDLHSELNLSSLELGDSALYFCASSVVGGGANTEAFFGQGTRLTVV.